This T cell receptor (beta chain) was sequenced for a study of post-analysis software for immune sequencing data. Study-wide context: The cohort encompassed relapsing-remitting, secondary progressive and progressive-relapsing multiple sclerosis disease courses.

Remarks on this clonotype: Its antigen is unidentified.

Study outcomes and limitations: When compared against controls, multiple sclerosis patients showed significantly lower normalized Chao1 diversity. Those samples that were prepared in the same batch co-clustered strongly by F measure. Patients had higher frequencies than controls of five TRBV segments, including TRBV5-6, TRBV5-1 and TRBV20-1.

TCR beta libraries were prepared from cDNA with unique molecular identifiers. A population of about 0.9 to 10 million T cells gave rise to approximately 530,000 cDNA molecules. A single record per CDR3 protein comes from TCRdb applying MiXCR to the PCR reads. The sample includes approximately 400,000 distinct CDR3 sequences, roughly 36% seen only once; the top ten take 13%. Germline CDR1 reads LGHDT; CDR2 reads YNNKEL (reference sequence). Trimming removed 0 bases from V and 7 bases from J, with 13 bases in between. CDR3 length: 15 amino acids. The TCR was taken from a girl under 18 with multiple sclerosis. The sample consisted of blood. The J gene is TRBJ1-3, the V gene TRBV3-1; no firm D call. The CDR3, as DNA: TGTGCCAGCAGCCAAGAGGGGTCGGCCCGGAACACCATATATTTT. This gives the protein CASSQEGSARNTIYF.